The 14 T cell receptor beta chains below were found in one sample sequenced in a study of blood T cell repertoires in COVID-19. The table came from immunoSEQ multiplex PCR; TCRdb's copy has only in-frame clones and leaves some out. The table includes roughly 74,000 clones, 70% to 90% detected once. Sequencing was performed on peripheral blood. These TCRs come from a man between 65 and 79 years old with active or convalescent COVID-19.

The rearrangement links TRBV5-4 to TRBJ2-1, with TRBD2 identical over 12 bases. With V trimmed by 4 bases and J by 8 bases, 7 bases remained unmatched. Per the germline V gene, CDR1 is SGHNT and CDR2 is YYREEE (reference sequence). The CDR3 covers 15 residues. CDR3 amino acids: CASSQGLAGSYEQFF. In DNA form, the CDR3 reads TGTGCCAGCAGCCAAGGACTAGCGGGGAGCTATGAGCAGTTCTTC.

The V call is TRBV5-1, the J call TRBJ2-3; 7 bases fit TRBD1. Germline lookup yields CDR1 SGHRS and CDR2 YFSETQ. Trimming removed 4 bases from V and 3 bases from J; junction bases left unmatched: 11. The CDR3 is 16 amino acids. The CDR3 loop reads CASSREGASRTDTQYF. The CDR3 DNA follows: TGCGCCAGCAGCAGAGAGGGGGCCTCCCGAACAGATACGCAGTATTTT. Full variable domain (outside the CDR3, taken from reference TRBV5-1 and TRBJ2-3): KAGVTQTPRYLIKTRGQQVTLSCSPISGHRSVSWYQQTPGQGLQFLFEYFSETQRNKGNFPGRFSGRQFSNSRSEMNVSTLELGDSALYLCASSREGASRTDTQYFGPGTRLTVL.

With regard to this clone: One end of the junction varies from germline; a read error may be responsible. CDR3 loop: CAASRGSSGANVLTF. Here the CDR3 DNA reads TGTGCCGCCAGCAGAGGGAGCTCTGGGGCCAACGTCCTGACTTTC. V usage is TRBV15 and J usage is TRBJ2-6; tentatively, D is TRBD2 (5 bases). The CDR3 runs 15 residues. Germline V gene sequence: CDR1 LNHNV, CDR2 YYDKDF (reference sequence).

In its sample, this clone was seen once. The V and J genes are TRBV25-1 and TRBJ2-3; 10 bases line up with TRBD2. Trimming at V came to 4 bases and at J to 4 bases, leaving 14 bases not matched to a gene. The CDR3 has 18 residues. CDR1 MGHDK and CDR2 SYGVNS come from the germline V gene. The CDR3 region is CASSARGSGGARADTQYF. The CDR3, as DNA: TGTGCCAGCAGTGCCCGGGGAAGCGGGGGGGCTCGCGCAGATACGCAGTATTTT.

This chain connects TRBV19 to TRBJ1-6; a weak D match, TRBD1 (5 bases). Germline V CDR1 and CDR2: LNHDA, SQIVND (reference sequence). Trimming took 6 bases from V and 4 from J, leaving 13 bases between them. CDR3 size: 15 residues. CDR3 region: CASSPGLTYNSPLHF. In DNA, the CDR3 is TGTGCCAGTAGCCCGGGACTTACATATAATTCACCCCTCCACTTT.

This clone was detected once. The V call is TRBV5-1, the J call TRBJ2-7; D might be TRBD1 (6 bases). The CDR3 loop spans 14 amino acids. Germline V gene lookup returns CDR1 SGHRS and CDR2 YFSETQ. The V and J ends lost 4 bases and 3 bases respectively, with 14 bases between them. The CDR3, as DNA: TGCGCCAGCAGCGGACGGACAGCAAACTACGAGCAGTACTTC. It yields the protein CASSGRTANYEQYF.

The rearrangement links TRBV11-3 to TRBJ2-2; TRBD2 matches 12 bases. Germline V lookup: CDR1 SGHNT, CDR2 YENEEA. Trimming cost V 4 bases and J 7 bases; bases outside gene matches: 7. The CDR3 consists of 16 residues. The CDR3, as DNA: TGTGCCAGCAGCTCGAATCCGACTAGCGGGGGCGGGGAGCTGTTTTTT. It translates to CASSSNPTSGGGELFF.

V and J are TRBV11-2 and TRBJ2-1; TRBD1 agrees at 7 bases. The germline gives CDR1 SGHAT, CDR2 FQNNGV. Germline trimming cut 5 bases from V and 1 base from J; bases unmatched to any gene: 2. There are 14 residues in the CDR3. The CDR3 coding sequence is TGTGCCAGCAGCCGGGACAGATCCTACAATGAGCAGTTCTTC. As protein: CASSRDRSYNEQFF.

This clone was seen more than once but under ten times. This chain joins TRBV18 and TRBJ1-2; 9 bases agree with TRBD1. The V and J ends lost 0 bases and 1 base, in that order; junction bases with no gene match: 6. The CDR3 spans 17 residues. The germline CDR1 and CDR2 sequences are KGHSH and LQKENI. The CDR3 DNA reads as TGTGCCAGCTCACCACCGGGAAACAGGGGGCTTAACTATGGCTACACCTTC. Its protein product is CASSPPGNRGLNYGYTF.

This clone was observed once. The rearrangement links TRBV19 to TRBJ2-3; D is possibly TRBD2 (6 bases). The CDR3 sequence is 16 residues long. V was shortened by 6 bases and J by 3 bases, with 19 bases between the two germline ends. Germline V CDR1 and CDR2: LNHDA, SQIVND (reference sequence). The CDR3 protein is CASRALVTGVTDTQYF. As DNA, the CDR3 is TGTGCCAGTAGGGCTTTAGTGACGGGGGTAACAGATACGCAGTATTTT.

The CDR3 nucleotides read TGTGCCAGCAGTTACTCGTCGGCGGCAACTAATGAAAAACTGTTTTTT. Its protein is CASSYSSAATNEKLFF. This sequence joins TRBV6-6 and TRBJ1-4; D unclear. Germline CDR1 and CDR2: MNHNY and SVGAGI (reference sequence). The CDR3 has 16 residues. V lost 0 bases to trimming and J lost 0 bases, with 8 bases between them.

J is TRBJ1-1 and V is TRBV10-1; no firm D call. There are 16 residues in the CDR3. V was cut by 4 bases and J by 1 base, with 16 bases left in between. Germline V gene data show CDR1 as WNHNN and CDR2 as SYGVQD (reference sequence). CDR3 DNA sequence: TGCGCCAGCAGTGGAGTTGGTGGTATCCGGAACACTGAAGCTTTCTTT. This codes for CASSGVGGIRNTEAFF.

This chain joins TRBV4-2 and TRBJ1-2; 8 bases fit TRBD1. This CDR3 region has 16 residues. Germline lookup yields CDR1 LGHNA and CDR2 YNFKEQ. V shed 0 bases and J 3 bases; nucleotides not matched to a gene: 6. The CDR3 region is CASSQEAAGGDYGYTF. The CDR3 region has the DNA TGTGCCAGCAGCCAAGAGGCGGCAGGGGGCGACTATGGCTACACCTTC.

The chain recombines TRBV6-5 with TRBJ1-4; D gene uncertain. This CDR3 region has 15 residues. V gave up 6 bases and J gave up 1 base, with 12 bases separating them. Germline V gene data show CDR1 as MNHEY and CDR2 as SVGAGI. The CDR3 sequence: CASRAELLTNEKLFF. The CDR3 nucleotides read TGTGCCAGCAGGGCGGAGTTATTAACTAATGAAAAACTGTTTTTT.